The clone carrying this T cell receptor (beta chain) has more than one count but fewer than ten. The V gene's germline CDR1 is SGHRS and CDR2 YFSETQ. CDR3 length: 15 amino acids. Deletions cut 0 bases from V and 10 bases from J, with 14 bases between. The data were obtained in a study of T cells after yellow fever vaccination. Study as a whole: Preparation of the low-cell-number fractions used SMART-Seq v4 Ultra Low Input.

TCRdb recomputed calls from the 5' RACE reads with MiXCR, one row per CDR3 protein. The table records a few hundred thousand distinct CDR3 sequences, around 12% of them present only once. The sample was CD4+ T cells sorted from PBMCs, taken 15 days after the yellow fever booster vaccination. The origin of this receptor is a man younger than 35 who received the YFV17D yellow fever vaccine. The gene calls are TRBV5-1 and TRBJ1-6; no firm D call. This CDR3 reads CASSLGRADGSPLHF. The CDR3 nucleotides read TGCGCCAGCAGCTTGGGGAGGGCGGATGGCTCACCCCTCCACTTT.